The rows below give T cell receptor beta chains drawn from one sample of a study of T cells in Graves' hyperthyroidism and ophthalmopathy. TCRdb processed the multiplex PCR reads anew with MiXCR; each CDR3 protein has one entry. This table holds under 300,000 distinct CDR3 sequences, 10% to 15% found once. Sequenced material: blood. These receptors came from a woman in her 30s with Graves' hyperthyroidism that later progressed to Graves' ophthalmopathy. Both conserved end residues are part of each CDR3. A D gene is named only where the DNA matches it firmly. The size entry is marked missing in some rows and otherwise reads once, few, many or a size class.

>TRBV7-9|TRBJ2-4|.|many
CASSPWTSEGKNIQYF
TGTGCCAGCAGTCCCTGGACGTCGGAGGGCAAAAACATTCAGTACTTC
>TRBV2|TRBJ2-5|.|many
CARTVQETQYF
TGTGCGAGGACAGTTCAAGAGACCCAGTACTTC
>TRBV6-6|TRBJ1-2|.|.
CASSYRAGGYTF
TGTGCCAGCAGTTACAGGGCGGGTGGCTACACCTTC
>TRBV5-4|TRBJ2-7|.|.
CASSPGGGGTYEQYF
TGTGCCAGCAGCCCGGGTGGCGGAGGAACCTACGAGCAGTACTTC
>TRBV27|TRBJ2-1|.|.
CASIRGSSYNEQFF
TGTGCCAGCATAAGGGGGAGCTCCTACAATGAGCAGTTCTTC
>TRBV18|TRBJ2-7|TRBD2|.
CASSLPKFWLAGVYEQYF
TGTGCCAGCTCACTCCCAAAATTTTGGCTAGCGGGAGTGTACGAGCAGTACTTC
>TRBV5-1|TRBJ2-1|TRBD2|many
CASSLVGTSGVNEQFF
TGCGCCAGCAGCTTGGTGGGGACTAGCGGGGTCAATGAGCAGTTCTTC
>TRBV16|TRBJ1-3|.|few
CASSLTGYGNTIYF
TGTGCCAGCAGCCTCACAGGGTACGGAAACACCATATATTTT
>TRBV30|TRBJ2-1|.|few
CAWSFLGGSPPGGTEFF
TGTGCCTGGAGTTTCTTGGGAGGTTCCCCCCCCGGAGGGACGGAGTTCTTC
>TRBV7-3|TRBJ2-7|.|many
CASSSGVSYEQYF
TGTGCCAGCAGTTCAGGGGTCTCCTACGAGCAGTACTTC
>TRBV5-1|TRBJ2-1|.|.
CASSLKLGVGHDEQFF
TGCGCCAGCAGCTTAAAACTAGGGGTAGGCCACGATGAGCAGTTCTTC
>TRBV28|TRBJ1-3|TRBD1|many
CASSPEGQPSSGNTIYF
TGTGCCAGCAGTCCAGAGGGACAGCCAAGCTCTGGAAACACCATATATTTT
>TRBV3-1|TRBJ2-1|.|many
CASSQVPGGKSGSIEQFF
TGTGCCAGCAGCCAAGTTCCAGGGGGTAAGAGCGGGAGTATTGAGCAGTTCTTC
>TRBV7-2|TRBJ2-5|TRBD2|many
CASSPQGLAGQETQYF
TGTGCCAGCAGCCCCCAGGGACTAGCGGGCCAAGAGACCCAGTACTTC
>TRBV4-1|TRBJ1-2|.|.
CASSQSGTSVYGYTF
TGCGCCAGCAGCCAATCCGGGACTAGCGTTTATGGCTACACCTTC
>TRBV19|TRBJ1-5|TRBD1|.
CASIPGQGWQPQHF
TGTGCCAGTATCCCAGGACAGGGGTGGCAGCCCCAGCATTTT
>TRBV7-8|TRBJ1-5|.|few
CAGSLHPESRMHSNQPQHF
TGTGCCGGCAGCTTACATCCAGAATCAAGGATGCATAGCAATCAGCCCCAGCATTTT
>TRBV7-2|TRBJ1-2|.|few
CASSLGYREAFGYTF
TGTGCCAGCAGCTTAGGATACAGGGAGGCCTTTGGCTACACCTTC